This T cell receptor beta chain came from a study of T cells in Graves' hyperthyroidism and ophthalmopathy. Overall study findings and caveats: Peripheral blood also featured most of the thyroid clonotypes expanded above 0.001. Prediction of ophthalmopathy progression came a median around 6 months pre-onset.

Amplification yielded TCR beta CDR3 regions, with RNA transcripts as the source. Primed by the HTBI set, a first-round RT-PCR was run on the TCR CDR3. TCRdb called the multiplex PCR reads again in MiXCR, with one record for every CDR3 protein. The table lists about 840,000 distinct CDR3 sequences, approximately 40% of them singletons, with 7% to 10% in the top ten. Turning to this clonotype: The antigen is undetermined.

Absence of ophthalmopathy progression within 18 months defined stable Graves' hyperthyroidism. Orbital computed tomography and thyroid ultrasound, together with serum TRAb and thyroxine and clinical symptoms, were used for diagnoses. Germline CDR1 and CDR2: SEHNR and FQNEAQ (reference sequence). The V gene lost 5 bases and the J gene lost 2 bases, with 18 bases spanning the gap. The length of the CDR3 is 16 residues. The chain carries TRBV7-9 and TRBJ2-5, with D possibly being TRBD1 or TRBD2 (6 bases each). This TCR derives from a man younger than 35 with Graves' hyperthyroidism. Sequences were obtained from blood. In DNA, the CDR3 is TGTGCCAGCAGCCCCCTCGGGGGCCCTAATCAAGAGACCCAGTACTTC. Amino acid sequence: CASSPLGGPNQETQYF.